This T cell receptor (beta chain) appears in the sequencing data of a study of blood T cell repertoires in COVID-19. Seattle patients were enrolled during active infection and followed longitudinally. Germline CDR1 and CDR2: SNHLY and FYNNEI. The CDR3 loop spans 17 amino acids. Trimming shortened V by 7 bases and J by 7 bases, and 28 bases separated the two germline ends. In the authors' methods: Researchers report that nucleated cell counts were estimated from reference gene primer amplification. Profiling relied on immunoSEQ multiplex PCR, and the TCRdb table lists in-frame clones only, not all of them. That table supplies the V and J calls and clone size; D and trimming were determined from the DNA. The repertoire holds 140,000 to 150,000 clones, with approximately 83% as singletons.

The sequencing input was peripheral blood. The chain couples TRBV2 to TRBJ1-1, with D perhaps matching TRBD1 (6 bases). This clonotype was obtained from a woman between 55 and 75 years old with COVID-19, enrolled during active disease. This chain's CDR3 is CASTHSRGTGLTFEAFF. The CDR3 DNA reads as TGTGCCAGCACCCACTCGAGGGGGACGGGCCTAACTTTTGAAGCTTTCTTT.